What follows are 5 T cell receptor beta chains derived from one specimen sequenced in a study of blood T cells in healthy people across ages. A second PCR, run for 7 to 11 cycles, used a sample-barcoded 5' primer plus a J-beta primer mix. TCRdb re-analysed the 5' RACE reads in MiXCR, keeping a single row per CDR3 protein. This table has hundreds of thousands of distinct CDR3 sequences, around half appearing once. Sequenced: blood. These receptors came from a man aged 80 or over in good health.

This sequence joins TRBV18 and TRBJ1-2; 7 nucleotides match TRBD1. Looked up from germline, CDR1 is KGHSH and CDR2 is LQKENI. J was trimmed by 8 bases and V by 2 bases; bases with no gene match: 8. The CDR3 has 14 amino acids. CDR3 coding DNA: TGTGCCAGCTCACCAGGGACAGAAATAAAGGGCTACACCTTC. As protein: CASSPGTEIKGYTF. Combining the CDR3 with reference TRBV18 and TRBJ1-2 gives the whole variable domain NAGVMQNPRHLVRRRGQEARLRCSPMKGHSHVYWYRQLPEEGLKFMVYLQKENIIDESGMPKERFSAEFPKEGPSILRIQQVVRGDSAAYFCASSPGTEIKGYTFGSGTRLTVV.

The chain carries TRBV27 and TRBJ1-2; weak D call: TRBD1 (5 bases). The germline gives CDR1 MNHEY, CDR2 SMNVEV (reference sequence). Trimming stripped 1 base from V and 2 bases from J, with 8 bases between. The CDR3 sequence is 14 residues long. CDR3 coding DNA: TGTGCCAGCAGTTTATATCAGGGAAACTATGGCTACACCTTC. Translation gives CASSLYQGNYGYTF.

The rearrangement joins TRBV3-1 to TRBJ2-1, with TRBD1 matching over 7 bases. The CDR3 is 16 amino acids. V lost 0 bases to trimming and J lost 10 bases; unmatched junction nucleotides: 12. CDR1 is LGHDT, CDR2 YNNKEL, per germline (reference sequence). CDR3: CASSQESSRGRREQFF. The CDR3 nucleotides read TGTGCCAGCAGCCAAGAGAGCAGTAGGGGGCGAAGAGAGCAGTTCTTC.

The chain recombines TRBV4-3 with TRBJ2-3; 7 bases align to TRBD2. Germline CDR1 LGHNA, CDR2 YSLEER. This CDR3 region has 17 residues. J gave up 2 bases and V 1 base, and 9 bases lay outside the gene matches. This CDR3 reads CASSQGAGAGSTDTQYF. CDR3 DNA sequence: TGCGCCAGCAGCCAAGGGGCGGGAGCGGGGTCCACAGATACGCAGTATTTT.

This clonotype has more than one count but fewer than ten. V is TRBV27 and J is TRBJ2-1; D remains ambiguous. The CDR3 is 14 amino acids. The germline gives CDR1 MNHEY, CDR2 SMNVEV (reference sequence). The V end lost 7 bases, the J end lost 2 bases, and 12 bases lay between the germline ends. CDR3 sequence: CASKEISTYNEQFF. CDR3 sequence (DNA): TGTGCCAGCAAAGAGATCTCCACCTACAATGAGCAGTTCTTC.